These 20 T cell receptor beta chains were all obtained from the same sample, sequenced in a study of shared clonotypes between healthy human individuals. The data were produced by immunoSEQ multiplex PCR, yet TCRdb's version contains in-frame clones alone and is incomplete. This table has hundreds of thousands of clones, 96% appearing once. The sample was naive CD4+ T cells sorted from blood. Subset here: CD45RA+ positively selected. The receptor set was obtained from a woman aged 25 to 45 in good health.

V usage is TRBV7-9 and J usage is TRBJ2-7; 7 bases fit TRBD2. The CDR3 has 16 residues. Germline assignment: CDR1 SEHNR and CDR2 FQNEAQ (reference sequence). The V and J ends lost 3 bases and 6 bases, in that order; junction bases with no gene match: 14. Written as DNA, the CDR3 is TGTGCCAGCAGCTTCGCGAGACCGGCTAGCGGTGGCGAGCAGTACTTC. Translation: CASSFARPASGGEQYF. The complete variable domain, with remaining parts taken from reference TRBV7-9 and TRBJ2-7, reads DTGVSQNPRHKITKRGQNVTFRCDPISEHNRLYWYRQTLGQGPEFLTYFQNEAQLEKSRLLSDRFSAERPKGSFSTLEIQRTEQGDSAMYLCASSFARPASGGEQYFGPGTRLTVT.

CDR3 coding DNA: TGCGCCAGCAGCTTCTCGGACCACGAGCAGTACTTC. This codes for CASSFSDHEQYF. The genes are TRBV5-1 and TRBJ2-7; D is undetermined. The CDR3 loop spans 12 amino acids. Germline assignment: CDR1 SGHRS and CDR2 YFSETQ. Trimming left V 2 bases short and J 5 bases short, with 8 bases between. The whole variable domain, filled in from reference TRBV5-1 and TRBJ2-7, reads KAGVTQTPRYLIKTRGQQVTLSCSPISGHRSVSWYQQTPGQGLQFLFEYFSETQRNKGNFPGRFSGRQFSNSRSEMNVSTLELGDSALYLCASSFSDHEQYFGPGTRLTVT.

The chain joins TRBV18 to TRBJ2-7; D perhaps matches TRBD2 (6 bases). The CDR3 is 14 residues long. CDR1 KGHSH and CDR2 LQKENI come from the germline V gene. V lost 3 bases and J 2 bases, leaving 11 bases between the germline ends. CDR3 loop: CASSPTTRTYEQYF. CDR3 DNA: TGTGCCAGCTCACCGACGACTAGGACCTACGAGCAGTACTTC.

The gene calls are TRBV2 and TRBJ1-5; perhaps TRBD1 as D (5 bases). The V and J ends lost 7 bases and 9 bases respectively, with 22 bases between them. The V gene's germline CDR1 is SNHLY and CDR2 FYNNEI. This CDR3 has 15 residues. This chain's CDR3 is CASMLERGGARPQHF. The CDR3 region has the DNA TGTGCCAGCATGTTAGAAAGGGGAGGGGCTCGGCCCCAGCATTTT.

The V and J genes are TRBV5-1 and TRBJ2-1; 11 nucleotides match TRBD2. CDR3 length: 15 residues. From germline, CDR1 is SGHRS and CDR2 YFSETQ. Losses at the gene ends were 5 bases for V and 4 bases for J; bases not matched to a gene: 5. The CDR3: CASRTTSGIYNEQFF. DNA for the CDR3: TGCGCCAGCAGGACGACTAGCGGGATATACAATGAGCAGTTCTTC.

The genes are TRBV28 and TRBJ2-7; 13 bases agree with TRBD2. CDR1 and CDR2 (germline): MDHEN, SYDVKM. CDR3 length equals 14 residues. V shed 8 bases, J shed 2 bases, and the junction held 3 bases outside the gene matches. The DNA for the CDR3 is TGTGCCAGCCTGGGGACTAGCGGGACCTACGAGCAGTACTTC. Protein product: CASLGTSGTYEQYF. The full variable domain, with the rest looked up from reference TRBV28 and TRBJ2-7, is DVKVTQSSRYLVKRTGEKVFLECVQDMDHENMFWYRQDPGLGLRLIYFSYDVKMKEKGDIPEGYSVSREKKERFSLILESASTNQTSMYLCASLGTSGTYEQYFGPGTRLTVT.

V and J are TRBV13 and TRBJ1-5, with a weak D call TRBD1 (6 bases). V lost 0 bases and J lost 7, with 16 bases in between. CDR3 length: 16 amino acids. Germline assignment: CDR1 PRHDT and CDR2 FYEKMQ (reference sequence). The CDR3, as DNA: TGTGCCAGCAGCTTAGGTCGTGCGGGGGCAGGACAGCCCCAGCATTTT. This translates into CASSLGRAGAGQPQHF.

V is TRBV6-5 and J is TRBJ2-1; the D is unclear. The V end was cut by 0 bases, the J end by 9 bases, with 15 bases between. The CDR3 loop spans 15 amino acids. CDR1 and CDR2 (germline): MNHEY, SVGAGI. CDR3 coding DNA: TGTGCCAGCAGTTACTCCGAGGTAGTCGTGGGTGAGCAGTTCTTC. Its protein product is CASSYSEVVVGEQFF.

The genes are TRBV5-1 and TRBJ2-6; D possibly uses TRBD1 or TRBD2 (5 bases each). V was trimmed by 4 bases and J by 0 bases, leaving 11 bases between them. The germline V gene has CDR1 SGHRS and CDR2 YFSETQ. The CDR3 contains 16 residues. The CDR3 coding sequence is TGCGCCAGCAGCAGGGACCGCGCCTCTGGGGCCAACGTCCTGACTTTC. It translates to CASSRDRASGANVLTF.

The chain joins TRBV5-1 to TRBJ1-2; TRBD1 is a possible D gene (6 bases). The CDR3 has 15 amino acids. V was trimmed by 0 bases and J by 5 bases, leaving 14 bases between them. Germline loops: CDR1 SGHRS, CDR2 YFSETQ. The CDR3 reads CASSLAGGQNYGYTF. CDR3 nucleotides: TGCGCCAGCAGCTTGGCCGGGGGGCAGAATTATGGCTACACCTTC.

The chain has TRBV19 and TRBJ2-7, with unresolved D. Between the trimmed V and J ends, which lost 5 bases and 4 bases, there was a span of 12 bases. The CDR3 is 13 residues long. Germline CDR1 and CDR2: LNHDA and SQIVND (reference sequence). This CDR3 reads CASSPGSSYEQYF. The CDR3 nucleotides are TGTGCCAGTAGTCCGGGTTCGTCTTACGAGCAGTACTTC.

As for this clone: Mismatch with germline at one junction end may stem from a read error. The chain is built from TRBV11-2 and TRBJ2-3; D is unclear. This CDR3 spans 11 amino acids. Germline CDR1 reads SGHAT; CDR2 reads FQNNGV. CDR3: CASSLARDPSF. In DNA form, the CDR3 reads TGTGCCAGCAGCTTAGCCCGAGACCCCTCCTTT.

The genes are TRBV7-2 and TRBJ2-7, with D tentatively TRBD2 (5 bases). With 0 bases removed from V and 2 bases from J, the gap between germline ends came to 11 bases. From germline, CDR1 is SGHTA and CDR2 FQGNSA. The CDR3 contains 15 residues. Here the CDR3 DNA reads TGTGCCAGCAGCTTAGCGTTGGGAGTTGCCTACGAGCAGTACTTC. Amino acid sequence: CASSLALGVAYEQYF.

V gene TRBV5-6 combines with J gene TRBJ2-7, with D tentatively TRBD2 (5 bases). The CDR3 runs 14 residues. Germline loops: CDR1 SGHDT, CDR2 YYEEEE. V dropped 1 base and J dropped 5 bases, with 13 bases sitting between them. The CDR3 is CASSLPGIGHEQYF. DNA of the CDR3: TGTGCCAGCAGCTTGCCGGGGATTGGCCACGAGCAGTACTTC.

The chain employs TRBV27 and TRBJ2-7; either TRBD1 or TRBD2 may fit D (5 bases each). The CDR3 covers 15 residues. Trimming left V 0 bases short and J 5 bases short, with 14 bases between. Germline CDR1 and CDR2: MNHEY and SMNVEV (reference sequence). The CDR3 nucleotides are TGTGCCAGCAGTTTATCCCGGACTTGGGACGACGAGCAGTACTTC. It is translated as CASSLSRTWDDEQYF.

V gene TRBV18 combines with J gene TRBJ1-1; unclear D gene. V lost 3 bases and J 7 bases, leaving 12 bases between the germline ends. There are 13 residues in the CDR3. CDR1 is KGHSH, CDR2 LQKENI, per germline. The CDR3 nucleotides are TGTGCCAGCTCACCCGGCATGGTTATTGAAGCTTTCTTT. Encoded protein: CASSPGMVIEAFF.

The genes are TRBV5-1 and TRBJ2-7; D perhaps matches TRBD1 (6 bases). The CDR3 loop spans 14 amino acids. Between the trimmed V and J ends, which lost 4 bases and 7 bases, there was a span of 18 bases. The germline gives CDR1 SGHRS, CDR2 YFSETQ. CDR3 nucleotide sequence: TGCGCCAGCAGCCCCGAAGGTCAGGGGTTGGAGCAGTACTTC. Translated: CASSPEGQGLEQYF.

This clone appeared a single time. The gene calls are TRBV15 and TRBJ2-3, with 9 bases aligning to TRBD2. Trimming removed 3 bases from V and 1 base from J; junction bases left unmatched: 2. Per germline, CDR1 LNHNV and CDR2 YYDKDF (reference sequence). CDR3 length: 15 amino acids. CDR3 loop: CATSSLAGGTDTQYF. DNA for the CDR3: TGTGCCACCAGCAGCTTAGCGGGAGGCACAGATACGCAGTATTTT.

The chain is built from TRBV10-3 and TRBJ2-7; 8 nucleotides match TRBD1. The CDR3 contains 12 residues. From germline, CDR1 is ENHRY and CDR2 SYGVKD. The junction had 8 bases not matched to a gene; V was cut back by 11 bases and J by 5 bases. CDR3 in amino acids: CAVRDRFHEQYF. The CDR3 nucleotides are TGTGCCGTCCGGGACAGGTTCCACGAGCAGTACTTC.

This chain links TRBV15 with TRBJ2-1; 11 bases are shared with TRBD2. V shed 5 bases, J shed 6 bases, and the junction held 15 bases outside the gene matches. The CDR3 is 18 amino acids. The germline V gene has CDR1 LNHNV and CDR2 YYDKDF (reference sequence). This chain's CDR3 is CATSGLAGGYGLANEQFF. As DNA, the CDR3 is TGTGCCACCAGCGGGCTAGCGGGAGGATATGGTTTGGCCAATGAGCAGTTCTTC.